The 19 T cell receptor beta chains listed next were all sequenced from one sample in a study of blood T cell repertoires in COVID-19. Profiled with immunoSEQ multiplex PCR; TCRdb holds only in-frame clones, not every one. The data contain nearly 200,000 clones, over 75% of them seen just once; the ten biggest clones take up 5.5% to 7%. The sample comprised peripheral blood. Every receptor here comes from a woman aged 40 to 55 who had recovered from COVID-19.

The rearrangement joins TRBV5-1 to TRBJ2-5, with 10 bases lining up with TRBD2. Germline loops: CDR1 SGHRS, CDR2 YFSETQ. The CDR3 covers 16 residues. V shed 0 bases and J 1 base; nucleotides not matched to a gene: 3. CDR3 DNA: TGCGCCAGCAGCTTGGGGACTAGCGGCTCCCAAGAGACCCAGTACTTC. It yields the protein CASSLGTSGSQETQYF.

The gene calls are TRBV10-3 and TRBJ1-1; D is undetermined. V shed 9 bases and J shed 7 bases, with 12 bases lying between them. CDR3 size: 11 residues. Germline-derived CDR1 and CDR2 are ENHRY and SYGVKD. In DNA form, the CDR3 reads TGTGCCATGGCGACGGACTATGAAGCTTTCTTT. This gives the protein CAMATDYEAFF.

The gene calls are TRBV30 and TRBJ2-7; D is undetermined. The germline V and J ends were trimmed by 3 bases and 0 bases, with 9 bases remaining between them. Germline lookup yields CDR1 GTSNPN and CDR2 SVGIG (reference sequence). The CDR3 sequence is 13 residues long. CDR3 loop: CAWSLRDSYEQYF. CDR3 DNA: TGTGCCTGGAGCTTACGAGACTCCTACGAGCAGTACTTC.

This clone was recorded only once. The CDR3 is CASSYTTGSAEAFF. CDR3 sequence (DNA): TGTGCCAGCAGCTACACGACAGGGAGTGCTGAAGCTTTCTTT. V gene TRBV27 combines with J gene TRBJ1-1; TRBD1 matches at 7 bases. V lost 6 bases, J lost 6 bases, and 10 bases stayed unmatched. The germline V gene has CDR1 MNHEY and CDR2 SMNVEV (reference sequence). The CDR3 runs 14 residues.

This rearrangement joins TRBV5-1 to TRBJ2-5; TRBD2 matches at 7 bases. The germline CDR1 and CDR2 sequences are SGHRS and YFSETQ. The J segment lost 4 bases and the V segment lost 2 bases, leaving 8 bases of the junction unmatched. CDR3 size: 15 residues. This CDR3 reads CASSLEGGAGETQYF. CDR3 coding DNA: TGCGCCAGCAGCTTAGAGGGAGGGGCTGGAGAGACCCAGTACTTC.

The gene calls are TRBV27 and TRBJ2-1; TRBD1 is a possible D gene (6 bases). The germline V gene encodes CDR1 MNHEY and CDR2 SMNVEV (reference sequence). V shed 5 bases and J shed 4 bases, with 15 bases lying between them. CDR3 size: 15 residues. CDR3 sequence reads: CASSAAGVSYNEQFF. In nucleotides, the CDR3 is TGTGCCAGCAGTGCGGCAGGGGTTTCGTACAATGAGCAGTTCTTC.

The CDR3 sequence: CASRTGGYLNEKLFF. The CDR3 DNA reads as TGTGCCAGCCGGACAGGGGGCTACCTAAATGAAAAACTGTTTTTT. The genes are TRBV2 and TRBJ1-4; 11 nucleotides align to TRBD1. J gave up 5 bases and V 8 bases, and 7 bases lay outside the gene matches. This CDR3 comprises 15 residues. Germline CDR1 reads SNHLY; CDR2 reads FYNNEI.

The rearrangement joins TRBV6-5 to TRBJ1-6; 9 bases line up with TRBD1. CDR3 size: 15 residues. Per germline, CDR1 MNHEY and CDR2 SVGAGI. Trimming cost V 8 bases and J 5 bases; bases outside gene matches: 7. The CDR3 nucleotides read TGTGCCAGCGGCGGGACAGGGACGGATAATTCACCCCTCCACTTT. It encodes CASGGTGTDNSPLHF.

The V and J genes are TRBV7-3 and TRBJ2-1, with D perhaps matching TRBD2 (7 bases). The CDR3 is 15 amino acids. Between the trimmed V and J ends, which lost 2 bases and 7 bases, there was a span of 15 bases. Germline CDR1 is SGHTA and CDR2 is FQGTGA. The CDR3 DNA is TGTGCCAGCAGCTTATCGGGGGGCGCTTCAAATGAGCAGTTCTTC. It specifies CASSLSGGASNEQFF.

The V and J genes are TRBV30 and TRBJ1-5; no clear D. Trimming cost V 4 bases and J 1 base, with 5 bases left between them. The CDR3 covers 12 residues. Germline V gives CDR1 GTSNPN, CDR2 SVGIG (reference sequence). CDR3 coding DNA: TGTGCCTGGATTCAAAGCAATCAGCCCCAGCATTTT. Its translation is CAWIQSNQPQHF.

For the CDR3, the DNA is TGTGCCAGCAGCTGGTCCTTCGGGGGAGTGGGCACCGGGGAGCTGTTTTTT. This gives the protein CASSWSFGGVGTGELFF. The rearrangement uses TRBV5-6 and TRBJ2-2; the D gene is possibly TRBD2 (6 bases). V was clipped by 3 bases and J by 4 bases, with 19 bases between them. The CDR3 length is 17 residues. The germline gives CDR1 SGHDT, CDR2 YYEEEE.

The CDR3 loop is CSVQLMTGDITGELFF. The CDR3 bases are TGCAGCGTTCAACTGATGACAGGGGATATCACCGGGGAGCTGTTTTTT. This rearrangement joins TRBV29-1 to TRBJ2-2; 8 bases match TRBD1. V gave up 5 bases and J gave up 4 bases; unmatched junction bases: 12. Per the germline V gene, CDR1 is SQVTM and CDR2 is ANQGSEA. This CDR3 is built from 16 residues.

In its sample, this clone was seen a few times. CDR3 DNA sequence: TGTGCCAGCAGTTTGACGGGTAACTATGGCTACACCTTC. This translates into CASSLTGNYGYTF. The chain employs TRBV28 and TRBJ1-2; D gene ambiguous. Germline CDR1 is MDHEN and CDR2 is SYDVKM. With 3 bases removed from V and 1 base from J, the gap between germline ends came to 6 bases. This CDR3 is built from 13 residues.

A single count supports this clone. This rearrangement joins TRBV21-1 to TRBJ2-4; the table assigns TRBD2, which was not confirmed against the DNA. TRBV21-1 represents a pseudogene. CDR3 length equals 20 residues. CDR3 DNA: TGTGCCAGCAGCCCCCCCGCCAGCGGGAGGATTGATTGTTCCAAAAACATTCAGTACTTC. It specifies CASSPPASGRIDCSKNIQYF.

The V and J genes are TRBV5-4 and TRBJ1-1; 10 nucleotides agree with TRBD1. The length of the CDR3 is 16 residues. Germline trimming cut 3 bases from V and 4 bases from J; bases unmatched to any gene: 9. Germline V CDR1 and CDR2: SGHNT, YYREEE (reference sequence). This CDR3 is CASSWRDRGGGTEAFF. The DNA for the CDR3 is TGTGCCAGCAGCTGGCGGGACAGGGGTGGTGGCACTGAAGCTTTCTTT.

The chain uses TRBV6-5 and TRBJ1-6; 7 positions agree with TRBD1. Trimming removed 6 bases from V and 9 bases from J; junction bases left unmatched: 8. Germline V CDR1 and CDR2: MNHEY, SVGAGI. The CDR3 is made up of 14 amino acids. CDR3 coding DNA: TGTGCCAGCAGGGCGGACAGGCTTCGTTCACCCCTCCACTTT. This gives the protein CASRADRLRSPLHF.

This chain links TRBV7-2 with TRBJ2-5, with TRBD2 matching over 9 bases. Germline assignment: CDR1 SGHTA and CDR2 FQGNSA. The trim removed 5 bases at V and 9 bases at J, leaving 25 bases unmatched. CDR3 length: 19 amino acids. The CDR3 DNA reads TGTGCCAGCAGCCCCTGGGGTCCGGCGGGGGGGACTGTCGGTAGGGCCCAGTACTTC. The encoded protein is CASSPWGPAGGTVGRAQYF.

The chain couples TRBV28 to TRBJ2-7; D perhaps matches TRBD1 (6 bases). The V gene's germline CDR1 is MDHEN and CDR2 SYDVKM. The CDR3 runs to 17 residues. With 3 bases removed from V and 1 base from J, the gap between germline ends came to 19 bases. The CDR3 region is CASSFSYGTPLSYEQYF. The CDR3 nucleotides are TGTGCCAGCAGTTTTTCCTACGGGACACCACTTTCCTACGAGCAGTACTTC. The complete variable domain, with remaining parts taken from reference TRBV28 and TRBJ2-7, reads DVKVTQSSRYLVKRTGEKVFLECVQDMDHENMFWYRQDPGLGLRLIYFSYDVKMKEKGDIPEGYSVSREKKERFSLILESASTNQTSMYLCASSFSYGTPLSYEQYFGPGTRLTVT.

This clone was seen just once. V is TRBV15 and J is TRBJ2-2, with D uncertain. The CDR3 loop spans 15 amino acids. V lost 0 bases, J lost 2 bases, and 7 bases lay in between. Germline lookup yields CDR1 LNHNV and CDR2 YYDKDF (reference sequence). The CDR3 here is CATSRDRSNTGELFF. Here the CDR3 DNA reads TGTGCCACCAGCAGAGATCGGAGCAACACCGGGGAGCTGTTTTTT.